The 22 T cell receptor beta chains reported below all come from one sample, sequenced in a study of beta chain features in type 1 diabetes. Expressed TCRB transcripts were sequenced after all isolated RNA was converted to cDNA. TCRdb's table, derived via immunoSEQ multiplex PCR, lists solely in-frame clones and lacks some. The sample shows more than 350,000 clones, roughly 10% of them seen only once. Sequenced material: naive CD4+ T cells from blood. Every receptor here comes from a woman under 30 in good health.

This chain links TRBV19 with TRBJ2-1; tentative D call: TRBD2 (5 bases). The CDR3 sequence is 17 residues long. In germline, CDR1 is LNHDA, CDR2 SQIVND (reference sequence). Trimming stripped 5 bases from V and 3 bases from J, with 20 bases between. CDR3 DNA: TGTGCCAGTAGTCCCTGGCGGGCCCGCAAACTCTACAATGAGCAGTTCTTC. Translating gives CASSPWRARKLYNEQFF.

The J gene is TRBJ1-1, the V gene TRBV5-1; D gene ambiguous. The CDR3 consists of 14 residues. CDR1 and CDR2 from the germline V gene are SGHRS and YFSETQ. The V end was cut by 0 bases, the J end by 3 bases, with 9 bases between. The CDR3 DNA reads as TGCGCCAGCAGCTTGGGCAGTGGGTACACTGAAGCTTTCTTT. Its translation is CASSLGSGYTEAFF.

This clone was found many times. V is TRBV2 and J is TRBJ2-3; D is uncertain. Trimming took off 3 bases at V and 0 bases at J, with 1 base between the two ends. Germline V lookup: CDR1 SNHLY, CDR2 FYNNEI. This CDR3 has 12 residues. The CDR3, as DNA: TGTGCCAGCAGTGACAGCACAGATACGCAGTATTTT. Protein: CASSDSTDTQYF.

The rearrangement links TRBV18 to TRBJ2-1; D remains ambiguous. The V end was cut by 4 bases, the J end by 5 bases, with 15 bases between. The CDR3 covers 15 residues. Germline V gene sequence: CDR1 KGHSH, CDR2 LQKENI. The CDR3 loop is CASSLRTVENNEQFF. The CDR3 DNA is TGTGCCAGCTCACTTAGGACCGTCGAGAACAATGAGCAGTTCTTC.

The V and J genes are TRBV29-1 and TRBJ2-1; 9 nucleotides agree with TRBD2. The CDR3 is 14 amino acids. CDR1 is SQVTM, CDR2 ANQGSEA, per germline. V trimming: 5 bases; J trimming: 7 bases; junction bases outside the gene matches: 9. In DNA, the CDR3 is TGCAGCGTTCGTAGCGGGAGCAAATTGAATGAGCAGTTCTTC. It translates to CSVRSGSKLNEQFF.

The chain joins TRBV7-9 to TRBJ1-1; no clear D gene. In germline, CDR1 is SEHNR, CDR2 FQNEAQ (reference sequence). V shed 1 base and J shed 1 base, with 10 bases lying between them. The CDR3 consists of 15 residues. The CDR3 region is CASSLVRFGNTEAFF. CDR3 coding DNA: TGTGCCAGCAGCTTAGTGCGGTTTGGGAACACTGAAGCTTTCTTT.

This chain connects TRBV30 to TRBJ2-1; 9 bases are shared with TRBD2. This CDR3 has 13 amino acids. Losses at the gene ends were 2 bases for V and 6 bases for J; bases not matched to a gene: 2. From germline, CDR1 is GTSNPN and CDR2 SVGIG (reference sequence). The CDR3 DNA reads as TGTGCCTGGAGTTTAGCGGGAGCCAATGAGCAGTTCTTC. Protein product: CAWSLAGANEQFF.

There are a few counts of this clone. This chain uses TRBV14 with TRBJ2-3, with 7 bases matching TRBD1. This CDR3 comprises 17 residues. Trimming at V came to 1 base and at J to 4 bases, leaving 11 bases not matched to a gene. Germline V CDR1 and CDR2: SGHDN, FVKESK. Here the CDR3 reads CASSQGRLGQGADTQYF. The CDR3, as DNA: TGTGCCAGCAGCCAAGGTCGATTGGGGCAGGGGGCAGATACGCAGTATTTT.

The chain employs TRBV4-3 and TRBJ1-1, with D possibly matching TRBD1 (6 bases). Trimming shortened V by 1 base and J by 5 bases, and 14 bases separated the two germline ends. The germline V gene encodes CDR1 LGHNA and CDR2 YSLEER. There are 15 residues in the CDR3. As DNA, the CDR3 is TGCGCCAGCAGCCAAGCTGCAGGGACATGGACTGAAGCTTTCTTT. This sequence encodes CASSQAAGTWTEAFF.

The V gene is TRBV7-2, the J gene TRBJ1-2; TRBD1 might be the D (5 bases). CDR1 and CDR2 (germline): SGHTA, FQGNSA. The CDR3 runs to 12 residues. V was pared by 2 bases and J by 7 bases, with 8 bases between. CDR3 protein: CASSLTGTGYTF. The CDR3 nucleotides are TGTGCCAGCAGCTTAACTGGGACTGGCTACACCTTC.

The chain employs TRBV5-4 and TRBJ2-3; the match to TRBD2 covers 8 bases. The germline gives CDR1 SGHNT, CDR2 YYREEE (reference sequence). This CDR3 contains 14 residues. The ends lost 9 bases at V and 6 bases at J; junction bases unmatched: 12. The DNA for the CDR3 is TGTGCCACCCTCGGGGGGGCAGCAGGGGATACGCAGTATTTT. This encodes CATLGGAAGDTQYF.

This clone was detected ten times or more. Written as DNA, the CDR3 is TGCGCCAGCAGCCAAGATCCACTAGCGGGAGTACAATACAATGAGCAGTTCTTC. Protein sequence: CASSQDPLAGVQYNEQFF. V gene TRBV4-3 combines with J gene TRBJ2-1, with TRBD2 matching 11 bases. The CDR3 is made up of 18 amino acids. The germline V gene has CDR1 LGHNA and CDR2 YSLEER. J gave up 4 bases and V 0 bases, and 8 bases lay outside the gene matches.

This clone was counted a few times. The sample has other DNA sequences that encode this CDR3 too. The chain links TRBV7-3 to TRBJ2-3, with 9 nucleotides matching TRBD2. J gave up 3 bases and V 3 bases, and 1 base lay outside the gene matches. The CDR3 runs 14 residues. Germline loops: CDR1 SGHTA, CDR2 FQGTGA. This chain's CDR3 is CASSFSGGTDTQYF. For the CDR3, the DNA is TGTGCCAGCAGCTTTAGCGGGGGTACAGATACGCAGTATTTT.

This clone was picked up a small number of times. The V call is TRBV11-1, the J call TRBJ2-3; the match to TRBD2 covers 14 bases. Germline CDR1 is SGHAT and CDR2 is FQDESV (reference sequence). The V gene end was trimmed by 4 bases and the J gene end by 1 base; junction bases not matched to a gene: 4. The CDR3 is 17 amino acids. The CDR3 coding sequence is TGTGCCAGCAGCTCCGGACTAGCGGGGGGCCGCACAGATACGCAGTATTTT. This encodes CASSSGLAGGRTDTQYF.

CDR3 nucleotides: TGTGCCAGCAACAGCATGGCTAATGAAAAACTGTTTTTT. Amino acids: CASNSMANEKLFF. The chain couples TRBV7-2 to TRBJ1-4; D remains unclear. Germline assignment: CDR1 SGHTA and CDR2 FQGNSA. The CDR3 has 13 amino acids. Trimming removed 7 bases from V and 3 bases from J, with 9 bases in between.

There are a few counts of this clone. This chain connects TRBV7-9 to TRBJ2-4; D unresolved. Germline assignment: CDR1 SEHNR and CDR2 FQNEAQ (reference sequence). Trimming pared 5 bases from V and 4 bases from J, leaving 18 bases between. This CDR3 has 16 amino acids. CDR3 DNA: TGTGCCAGCAGCGACCGACAAGCGACGAGGAAAAACATTCAGTACTTC. Translating it yields CASSDRQATRKNIQYF.

This clone was detected a few times. The genes are TRBV11-2 and TRBJ2-7, with unresolved D. The V and J ends lost 5 bases and 0 bases respectively, with 14 bases between them. Germline lookup yields CDR1 SGHAT and CDR2 FQNNGV. This CDR3 is 15 amino acids long. CDR3 bases: TGTGCCAGCAGCCCGGCAGCGCTAAGCTCCTACGAGCAGTACGTC. It is translated as CASSPAALSSYEQYV.

This clone was found a few times. The chain combines TRBV30 with TRBJ1-4; 7 bases align to TRBD1. V shed 7 bases, J shed 2 bases, and the junction held 1 base outside the gene matches. The CDR3 has 12 amino acids. CDR1 GTSNPN and CDR2 SVGIG come from the germline V gene (reference sequence). The CDR3 sequence: CALGQTNEKLFF. The DNA for the CDR3 is TGTGCCTTGGGACAGACTAATGAAAAACTGTTTTTT.

This chain uses TRBV15 with TRBJ1-1; TRBD1 is a possible D gene (6 bases). CDR1 is LNHNV and CDR2 is YYDKDF in the germline V gene (reference sequence). CDR3 size: 17 residues. Between the trimmed V and J ends, which lost 0 bases and 1 base, there was a span of 15 bases. CDR3 nucleotide sequence: TGTGCCACCAGCAGAGACCCTTATAAGACAGGGAACACTGAAGCTTTCTTT. This translates into CATSRDPYKTGNTEAFF.

The rearrangement joins TRBV7-2 to TRBJ2-7; 15 bases fit TRBD2. The CDR3 consists of 14 residues. The germline V gene encodes CDR1 SGHTA and CDR2 FQGNSA. CDR3 sequence reads: CASSSTGLAGGWFV. DNA of the CDR3: TGTGCCAGCAGCTCTACGGGACTAGCGGGGGGCTGGTTCGTC.

This clone showed up just a few times. The rearrangement links TRBV23-1 to TRBJ1-1, with D unresolved. TRBV23-1 carries the ORF label, with uncertain function. V was clipped by 4 bases and J by 1 base, with 7 bases between them. CDR3 length: 13 residues. DNA for the CDR3: TGCGCCAGCAGTCCCGGCAAGAACACTGAAGCTTTCTTT. Translation gives CASSPGKNTEAFF.

This clone has only a few counts. The rearrangement uses TRBV5-5 and TRBJ2-3; tentative D call: TRBD2 (6 bases). Per germline, CDR1 SGHKS and CDR2 YYEKEE (reference sequence). The CDR3 has 13 amino acids. V gave up 4 bases and J gave up 4 bases, with 10 bases separating them. In nucleotides, the CDR3 is TGTGCCAGCAGCCAGCCGGGGGCAGATACGCAGTATTTT. It translates to CASSQPGADTQYF.